This T cell receptor beta chain was captured in a study of T cells in Graves' hyperthyroidism and ophthalmopathy. Regarding the study as a whole: Expanded thyroid clonotypes (above 0.001) were mostly also found in blood.

Worth noting for this clonotype: Its antigen is still unknown.

With V trimmed by 2 bases and J by 0 bases, 7 bases remained unmatched. This CDR3 is 18 amino acids long. Germline lookup yields CDR1 SEHNR and CDR2 FQNEAQ (reference sequence). In the ophthalmopathy cohort, Clinical Activity Score was at least 3, NOSPECS grade at least 4, and duration under 3 months. TCR beta CDR3 region amplification was performed from RNA transcripts. In the first-round RT-PCR of the TCR CDR3, the HTBI primer set was used. TCRdb independently ran MiXCR on the multiplex PCR reads; one entry per CDR3 protein. The sample comprises fewer than 700,000 distinct CDR3 sequences, roughly a sixth of which are singletons, and 15% to 20% rests with the top ten.

V usage is TRBV7-9 and J usage is TRBJ1-6; 7 nucleotides line up with TRBD1. Sequencing was done on a sample of blood. The source of this sequence is a woman younger than 35 with Graves' ophthalmopathy. CDR3 region: CASSLRAGGSSYNSPLHF. The CDR3 nucleotides read TGTGCCAGCAGCTTAAGAGCAGGGGGTAGCTCCTATAATTCACCCCTCCACTTT.